This is a list of T cell receptor beta chains from one sample in a study of T cells after yellow fever vaccination. In TCRdb, the 5' RACE reads were re-called with MiXCR into one record per CDR3 protein. The table lists 620,000 or so distinct CDR3 sequences, 17% of them singletons, with roughly 17% in the top ten. The sequenced sample was PBMCs, obtained more than 4 days after the first yellow fever vaccination. The receptor source for this set is a man in his late teens or twenties who received the YFV17D yellow fever vaccine. The CDR3 runs from the conserved cysteine through the conserved F or W. A D gene is named only where the DNA matches it firmly. Only part of the rows carry a size: once, few, many, or a class if the clone is expanded.

V	J	size	D	CDR3	DNA
TRBV20-1	TRBJ1-1	-	-	CSALTERAFF	TGCAGTGCTTTGACGGAACGAGCTTTCTTT
TRBV6-5	TRBJ2-1	few	TRBD2	CASSYSWVAGGPQFF	TGTGCCAGCAGTTACTCGTGGGTAGCGGGGGGCCCCCAGTTCTTC
TRBV23-1	TRBJ2-7	few	-	CASSQSQGPTYEQYF	TGCGCCAGCAGTCAATCCCAGGGGCCCACCTACGAGCAGTACTTC
TRBV5-4	TRBJ2-1	-	-	CASSGGTPGLGEQFF	TGTGCCAGCAGCGGGGGGACACCGGGGCTTGGTGAGCAGTTCTTC
TRBV28	TRBJ1-2	-	TRBD1	CASSSKGAYGYTF	TGTGCCAGCAGTTCAAAGGGGGCCTATGGCTACACCTTC
TRBV27	TRBJ1-1	once	-	CASSRPGRGTEAFF	TGTGCCAGCAGTCGGCCAGGGCGAGGGACTGAAGCTTTCTTT
TRBV6-1	TRBJ1-6	few	TRBD1	CASSQGAHSPLHF	TGTGCCAGCAGCCAGGGGGCACATTCACCCCTCCACTTT
TRBV4-2	TRBJ1-3	few	TRBD1	CASSQGHRGQAGNTIYF	TGTGCCAGCAGCCAGGGGCACAGGGGACAAGCTGGAAACACCATATATTTT
TRBV20-1	TRBJ2-4	-	-	CSARDGVRVAKNIQYF	TGCAGTGCTAGAGATGGGGTGAGAGTAGCCAAAAACATTCAGTACTTC
TRBV6-1	TRBJ2-3	-	-	CASNPPGTGGDTQYF	TGTGCCAGCAATCCCCCGGGGACCGGGGGAGATACGCAGTATTTT
TRBV7-8	TRBJ1-6	few	-	CASSATSPGRLDNSPLHF	TGTGCCAGCAGCGCTACGTCCCCGGGACGGCTAGATAATTCACCCCTCCACTTT
TRBV6-5	TRBJ2-1	-	TRBD2	CASSYSGSGGRSYNEQFF	TGTGCCAGCAGTTACTCAGGTAGCGGGGGACGCTCCTACAATGAGCAGTTCTTC
TRBV3-1	TRBJ2-1	few	-	CASSQAIWSYNEQFF	TGTGCCAGCAGCCAAGCGATCTGGTCCTACAATGAGCAGTTCTTC
TRBV15	TRBJ2-7	-	TRBD2	CATSRGLAGTHSYEQYF	TGTGCCACCAGCAGGGGACTAGCGGGAACCCACTCCTACGAGCAGTACTTC
TRBV4-3	TRBJ2-1	-	-	CASSQWGAKGEQFF	TGCGCCAGCAGCCAGTGGGGAGCGAAGGGTGAGCAGTTCTTC
TRBV15	TRBJ2-3	few	-	CATSRNPTGPDTQYF	TGTGCCACCAGCAGAAACCCCACAGGGCCAGATACGCAGTATTTT
TRBV5-1	TRBJ2-2	-	-	CASSFQTGTGELFF	TGCGCCAGCAGCTTTCAAACGGGTACCGGGGAGCTGTTTTTT
TRBV12-3/TRBV12-4	TRBJ2-1	few	-	CASTQGGNEQFF	TGTGCCAGCACCCAGGGGGGGAATGAGCAGTTCTTC
TRBV14	TRBJ2-1	-	TRBD2	CASSQGALAGGQDYNEQFF	TGTGCCAGCAGCCAGGGAGCCCTAGCGGGGGGGCAGGACTACAATGAGCAGTTCTTC
TRBV13	TRBJ2-7	-	TRBD1	CASSLPGRGYEQYF	TGTGCCAGCAGCCTTCCCGGCAGGGGGTATGAGCAGTACTTC
TRBV5-5	TRBJ1-4	-	-	CASSGAPHEKLFF	TGTGCCAGCAGTGGGGCACCCCACGAAAAACTGTTTTTT
TRBV6-2/TRBV6-3	TRBJ2-5	few	-	CASKQRGTEETQYF	TGTGCCAGCAAGCAGCGGGGGACAGAAGAGACCCAGTACTTC
TRBV25-1	TRBJ2-1	few	-	CASSPILVGAGYNEQFF	TGTGCCAGCAGTCCTATCCTAGTCGGGGCGGGTTACAATGAGCAGTTCTTC
TRBV3-1	TRBJ1-2	few	-	CASSQDRRGYTF	TGTGCCAGCAGCCAAGATAGAAGGGGCTACACCTTC
TRBV7-2	TRBJ2-4	few	TRBD1	CASSLEGAWGAHYF	TGTGCCAGCAGCTTAGAGGGGGCGTGGGGTGCGCATTACTTC
TRBV6-2/TRBV6-3	TRBJ2-7	few	-	CASSILPAARYEQYF	TGTGCCAGCAGTATTCTCCCTGCGGCACGCTACGAGCAGTACTTC
TRBV2	TRBJ2-5	few	-	CASRGTEQETQYF	TGTGCCAGCAGGGGGACGGAACAAGAGACCCAGTACTTC
TRBV5-4	TRBJ1-1	-	-	CASSWEDSETEAFF	TGTGCCAGCAGTTGGGAGGATTCCGAAACTGAAGCTTTCTTT
TRBV6-2/TRBV6-3	TRBJ2-1	few	-	CASSYLPGIVDNEQFF	TGTGCCAGCAGTTACCTTCCGGGGATAGTAGACAATGAGCAGTTCTTC
TRBV27	TRBJ1-1	few	TRBD1	CASSPLTGGNTEAFF	TGTGCCAGCAGTCCCTTGACAGGGGGCAACACTGAAGCTTTCTTT
TRBV6-1	TRBJ2-3	-	TRBD1	CASTPYRGRTTDTQYF	TGTGCCAGCACCCCTTACAGGGGGCGAACCACAGATACGCAGTATTTT
TRBV7-9	TRBJ1-1	few	-	CASSFFQSNTEAFF	TGTGCCAGCAGCTTTTTCCAGAGCAACACTGAAGCTTTCTTT
TRBV7-2	TRBJ2-1	-	TRBD2	CASSWASGGGYNEQFF	TGTGCCAGCAGCTGGGCTAGCGGGGGGGGTTACAATGAGCAGTTCTTC
TRBV6-1	TRBJ2-3	few	TRBD1	CASSPGTGWDDTQYF	TGTGCCAGCAGCCCAGGGACAGGGTGGGACGATACGCAGTATTTT
TRBV10-3	TRBJ2-3	-	-	CAISDSRGGLLDTQYF	TGTGCCATCAGTGACTCGAGGGGGGGCCTGTTAGATACGCAGTATTTT
TRBV7-3	TRBJ2-5	few	-	CASSTRTLETQYF	TGTGCCAGCAGCACGAGGACACTGGAGACCCAGTACTTC
TRBV6-1	TRBJ2-2	many	-	CASRVSDGNTGELFF	TGTGCCAGCAGAGTTTCCGACGGGAACACCGGGGAGCTGTTTTTT
TRBV5-6	TRBJ2-2	few	-	CASSLQHRRGTPNTGELFF	TGTGCCAGCAGCTTACAACATAGACGAGGGACACCGAACACCGGGGAGCTGTTTTTT
TRBV28	TRBJ2-5	many	-	CASSLPLAVPQETQYF	TGTGCCAGCAGTTTACCACTGGCGGTACCTCAAGAGACCCAGTACTTC
TRBV5-1	TRBJ2-3	-	-	CASSVTPPNTQYF	TGCGCCAGCAGTGTCACACCCCCAAATACGCAGTATTTT
TRBV5-5	TRBJ2-7	few	TRBD1	CASSSGTGTFYEQYF	TGTGCCAGCAGTTCCGGGACAGGGACTTTCTACGAGCAGTACTTC
TRBV4-1	TRBJ1-1	few	-	CASSQGPPGSTTTPDPEAFF	TGCGCCAGCAGCCAAGGACCCCCAGGGTCCACAACCACTCCCGACCCTGAAGCTTTCTTT
TRBV5-1	TRBJ1-4	few	TRBD1	CASSLGQGAREKLFF	TGCGCCAGCAGCTTGGGACAGGGGGCGAGGGAAAAACTGTTTTTT
TRBV7-2	TRBJ2-4	many	TRBD2	CASSLAGTKKNIQYF	TGTGCCAGCAGCTTAGCCGGGACTAAAAAAAACATTCAGTACTTC
TRBV3-1	TRBJ1-4	-	-	CASSQDGSGEKLFF	TGTGCCAGCAGCCAAGATGGAAGCGGTGAAAAACTGTTTTTT
TRBV5-1	TRBJ2-2	-	-	CASSLSQQASNTGELFF	TGCGCCAGCAGCTTGTCTCAACAGGCTTCGAACACCGGGGAGCTGTTTTTT
TRBV4-2	TRBJ2-2	few	TRBD2	CASSQWTSGAYTGELFF	TGTGCCAGCAGCCAATGGACTAGCGGGGCGTACACCGGGGAGCTGTTTTTT
TRBV7-8	TRBJ1-4	few	-	CASSLEGGTNEKLFF	TGTGCCAGCAGCTTAGAGGGTGGGACTAATGAAAAACTGTTTTTT
TRBV11-2	TRBJ2-1	few	TRBD2	CASRLAGTRDEQFF	TGTGCCAGCAGACTAGCGGGGACGAGGGATGAGCAGTTCTTC